This T cell receptor beta chain was retrieved from a study of response to subunit inactivated influenza vaccine. Study results and limitations: A suggestion made by the authors is that each seasonal influenza vaccination recruits few new T cells.

The table lists this clonotype with a few counts. What it binds is unknown. TCRdb redid the calling of the RT-PCR reads with MiXCR, one entry per CDR3 protein. Of about 190,000 distinct CDR3 sequences listed, about 15% are singletons. The germline CDR1 and CDR2 sequences are MNHEY and SVGEGT. This CDR3 has 13 residues. V lost 5 bases and J 5 bases, leaving 9 bases between the germline ends. The J gene is TRBJ2-2, the V gene TRBV6-2 or TRBV6-3, with D perhaps matching TRBD1 (5 bases). This TCR was sampled from a man aged 50 or older who received an inactivated influenza vaccine. The starting material was CD8+ T cells sorted from PBMCs, obtained roughly 5 days after vaccination. CDR3 sequence: CASSTTATGELFF. CDR3 nucleotide sequence: TGTGCCAGCAGTACGACAGCTACCGGGGAGCTGTTTTTT.